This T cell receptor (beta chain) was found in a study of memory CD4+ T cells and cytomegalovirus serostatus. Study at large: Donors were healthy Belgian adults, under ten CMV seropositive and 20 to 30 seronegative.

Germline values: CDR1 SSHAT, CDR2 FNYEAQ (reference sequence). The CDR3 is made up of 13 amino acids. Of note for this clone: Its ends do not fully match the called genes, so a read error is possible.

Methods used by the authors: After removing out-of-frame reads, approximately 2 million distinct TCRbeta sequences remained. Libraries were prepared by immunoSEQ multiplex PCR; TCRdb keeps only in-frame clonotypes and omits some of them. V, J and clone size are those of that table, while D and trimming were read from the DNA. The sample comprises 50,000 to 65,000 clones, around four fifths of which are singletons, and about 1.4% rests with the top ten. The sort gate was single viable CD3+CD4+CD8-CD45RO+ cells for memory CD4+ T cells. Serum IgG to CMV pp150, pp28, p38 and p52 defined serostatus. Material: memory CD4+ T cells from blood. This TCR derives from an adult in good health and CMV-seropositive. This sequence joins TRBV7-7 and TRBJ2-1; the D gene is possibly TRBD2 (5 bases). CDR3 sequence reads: CASSLDKGDEQFF. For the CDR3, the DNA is TGTGCTAGCAGCTTAGATAAGGGAGATGAGCAGTTCTTC.